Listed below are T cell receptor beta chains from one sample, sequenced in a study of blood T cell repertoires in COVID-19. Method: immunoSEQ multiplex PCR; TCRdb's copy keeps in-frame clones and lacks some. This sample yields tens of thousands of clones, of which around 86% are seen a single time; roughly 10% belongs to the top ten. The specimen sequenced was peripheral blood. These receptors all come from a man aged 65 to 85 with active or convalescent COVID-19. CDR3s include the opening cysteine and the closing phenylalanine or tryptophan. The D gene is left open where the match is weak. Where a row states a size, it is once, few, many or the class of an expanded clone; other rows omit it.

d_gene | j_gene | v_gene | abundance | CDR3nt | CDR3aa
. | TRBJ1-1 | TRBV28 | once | TGTGCCAGCAGTTTATTGAAGGGACAAATCATCGGAACTGAAGCTTTCTTT | CASSLLKGQIIGTEAFF
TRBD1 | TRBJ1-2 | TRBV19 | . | TGTGCCAGTAGTGCAGGACAGGGGGTCGGCGGCTACACCTTC | CASSAGQGVGGYTF
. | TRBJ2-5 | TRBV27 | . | TGTGCCAGCAGTCGGTGGGGCAGGGGGGCCGAAGAGACCCAGTACTTC | CASSRWGRGAEETQYF
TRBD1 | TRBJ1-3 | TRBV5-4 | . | TGTGCCAGCAGCTATCGGACAGGGGTAAACACCATATATTTT | CASSYRTGVNTIYF
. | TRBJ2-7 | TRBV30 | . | TGTGCCTGGAGCCCCCCGGGGAGCCGTACCTACGAGCAGTACTTC | CAWSPPGSRTYEQYF
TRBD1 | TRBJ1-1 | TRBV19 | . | TGTGCCAGTAGTATAGGTCCCCCTGACAGGGCTTTGACTGAAGCTTTCTTT | CASSIGPPDRALTEAFF
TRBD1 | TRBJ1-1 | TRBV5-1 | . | TGCGCCAGCAGCTATACAGGGGGCGCGGAGAACACTGAAGCTTTCTTT | CASSYTGGAENTEAFF
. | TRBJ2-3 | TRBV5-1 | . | TGCGCCAGCAGGTTTGCGGCGAGTCCCACAGATACGCAGTATTTT | CASRFAASPTDTQYF
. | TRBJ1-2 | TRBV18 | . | TGTGCCAGCTCACCAAACAGGGAACACTATGGCTACACCTTC | CASSPNREHYGYTF
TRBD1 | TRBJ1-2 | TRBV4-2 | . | TGTGCCAGCAGCCAAGTCGGGGACAGGGGGAACTATGGCTACACCTTC | CASSQVGDRGNYGYTF
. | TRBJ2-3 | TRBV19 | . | TGTGCCAGTAGTATAGAGACTCATTCTAGCACAGATACGCAGTATTTT | CASSIETHSSTDTQYF
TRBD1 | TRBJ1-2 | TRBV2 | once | TGTGCCAGCAGCCGGGACAGGGGCTACACCTTC | CASSRDRGYTF
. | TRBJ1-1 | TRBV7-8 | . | TGTGCCAGCAGCTTTCGGAGTCGGTTGAAAACTGAAGCTTTCTTT | CASSFRSRLKTEAFF
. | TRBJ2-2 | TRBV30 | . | TGTGCCTGGAGTTCCGACAAGACAAGGAACACCGGGGAGCTGTTTTTT | CAWSSDKTRNTGELFF
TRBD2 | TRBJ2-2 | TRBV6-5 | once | TGTGCCAGCAGTTTGGGACTACTGAACACCGGGGAGCTGTTTTTT | CASSLGLLNTGELFF
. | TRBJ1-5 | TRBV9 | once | TGTGCCAGCAGCCCCACAGAGAGCAATCAGCCCCAGCATTTT | CASSPTESNQPQHF
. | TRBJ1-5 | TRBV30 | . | TGTGCCTGGAGTGTAAGCGGAGGTAGCAATCAGCCCCAGCATTTT | CAWSVSGGSNQPQHF
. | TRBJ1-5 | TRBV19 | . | TGTGCCAGTAGTATTGATGGGAGGGTTAGCAATCAGCCCCAGCATTTT | CASSIDGRVSNQPQHF
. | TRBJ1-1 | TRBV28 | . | TGTGCCAGCAGTCTATTCCAGGGGAGCACTGAAGCTTTCTTT | CASSLFQGSTEAFF
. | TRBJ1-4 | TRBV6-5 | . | TGTGCCAGCAGAGAGACCGGGGGAGAAAAACTGTTTTTT | CASRETGGEKLFF
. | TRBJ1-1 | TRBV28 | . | TGTGCCAGTGCAATTACAGTGAACACTGAAGCTTTCTTT | CASAITVNTEAFF
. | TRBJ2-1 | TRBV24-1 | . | TGTGCCACCAGTGTTTCGACTACAGAGCAGTTCTTC | CATSVSTTEQFF
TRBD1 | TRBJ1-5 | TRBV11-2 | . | TGTGCCAGCAGCGCGGGACAGGGGGCACGCAATCAGCCCCAGCATTTT | CASSAGQGARNQPQHF
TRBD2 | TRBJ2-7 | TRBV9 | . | TGTGCCAGCAGCCCGGGGGTAGCGGGGGCAAGGGAGCAGTACTTC | CASSPGVAGAREQYF
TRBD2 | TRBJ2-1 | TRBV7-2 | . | TGTGCCAGCAGCTTAGCTGCTAGCGGGGGTAGCTCCTACAATGAGCAGTTCTTC | CASSLAASGGSSYNEQFF
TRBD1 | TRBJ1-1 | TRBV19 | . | TGTGCCAGTAGTAGGGACAGGGTTTCATCTGAAGCTTTCTTT | CASSRDRVSSEAFF
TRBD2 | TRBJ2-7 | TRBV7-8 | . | TGTGCCAGCAGTCGGGTGACTAGCGGGAGCGAGCAGTACTTC | CASSRVTSGSEQYF
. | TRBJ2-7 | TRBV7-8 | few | TGTGCCAGCAGCTACGCCGGGCGTTCGGGGGAGCAGTACTTC | CASSYAGRSGEQYF
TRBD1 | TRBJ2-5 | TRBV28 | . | TGTGCCAGCAGTTTAAGGCAGGGGGTAGAGACCCAGTACTTC | CASSLRQGVETQYF
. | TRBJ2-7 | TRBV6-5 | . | TGTGCCACCAGGGCCCCTGAGCAGTACTTC | CATRAPEQYF
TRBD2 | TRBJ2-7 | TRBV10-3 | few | TGTGCCATCAGAGTCGGCGGGAGCTCCTACGAGCAGTACTTC | CAIRVGGSSYEQYF
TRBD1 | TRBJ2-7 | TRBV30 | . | TGTGCCTGGAGTTTGGGACAGGGGTTCGTGCAGTACTTC | CAWSLGQGFVQYF